A single sample gave rise to the 2 T cell receptor beta chains below, sequenced in a study of identical twins. TCRdb passed the 5' RACE reads through MiXCR, listing each CDR3 protein once. The profile shows roughly 630,000 distinct CDR3 sequences, around 7.4% of them singletons. This same sample was also taken into another study, of yellow fever vaccine responses in identical twins.

Sequenced sample: PBMCs. The receptors shown here come from a woman between 18 and 29 years old in good health.

Comment on this clonotype: Being one base from a much bigger clone, this may be a read error. The chain recombines TRBV20-1 with TRBJ2-1, with TRBD2 identical over 10 bases. The CDR3 has 15 residues. In germline, CDR1 is DFQATT, CDR2 SNEGSKA (reference sequence). With V trimmed by 5 bases and J by 4 bases, 8 bases remained unmatched. Here the CDR3 DNA reads TGCAGTGCTCATCGGACTAGCGGTAGTTACAATGAGCAGTTCTTC. Protein product: CSAHRTSGSYNEQFF.

This clonotype was seen many times. The V call is TRBV12-3 or TRBV12-4, the J call TRBJ1-5; D is perhaps TRBD1 (5 bases). CDR3 length equals 15 residues. Trimming left V 8 bases short and J 9 bases short, with 23 bases between. The CDR3 spells CASAAGGSGVLPQHF. The DNA of the CDR3 is TGTGCCAGCGCCGCTGGTGGGTCGGGGGTTTTGCCCCAGCATTTT.